This T cell receptor (beta chain) was observed in a study of T cells in lung cancer brain metastases. Study summary: No interval therapy was given to about 90% of the roughly 20 patients. Findings and caveats of the study: Most clones were lesion-specific, with limited overlap between paired lesions (mean Morisita index approximately 0.24).

A note on this clone: Antigen unknown.

Trimming pared 2 bases from V and 0 bases from J, leaving 12 bases between. The germline V gene encodes CDR1 SGHRS and CDR2 YFSETQ. There are 16 residues in the CDR3. Sequencing used immunoSEQ multiplex PCR; TCRdb keeps in-frame clones, though not all of them. Among 1,200 or so clones listed, 86% were seen once. The sequenced material came from tumor tissue from a brain metastasis. This TCR was sampled from a woman aged 55-69 years with non-small cell lung cancer that had spread to the brain. J is TRBJ1-3 and V is TRBV5-1, with D unclear. The DNA of the CDR3 is TGCGCCAGCAGCTTAACAAGGCCGGGCTCTGGAAACACCATATATTTT. Translating it yields CASSLTRPGSGNTIYF.